This TCR beta chain was obtained from a study of shared clonotypes between healthy human individuals. Whole-study context: For every donor, three CD4 naive, three CD4 memory, two CD8 naive and one CD8 memory plates were used.

In the naive CD8 group, cells lacked CD45RO and were positively selected for CCR7, so terminally differentiated effector memory CD45RA+ cells were left out. Whole-study results and caveats: What naive subsets generally showed was a larger estimated richness than memory subsets showed. A limitation of the genetic and exposure-history diversity represented arose from few donors.

The germline V gene has CDR1 SGHAT and CDR2 FQNNGV. This CDR3 comprises 16 residues. The V end was cut by 6 bases, the J end by 3 bases, with 18 bases between. This clone was seen just once. The antigen remains unidentified. The data were produced by immunoSEQ multiplex PCR, yet TCRdb's version contains in-frame clones alone and is incomplete. The table has under 700,000 clones, approximately 95% seen once. The receptor comes from a woman aged 30 to 39 in good health. Sequenced material: naive CD8+ T cells sorted from blood. This chain uses TRBV11-2 with TRBJ2-1; D is perhaps TRBD1 or TRBD2 (6 bases each). The CDR3: CASRPATGGVYNEQFF. The CDR3 DNA reads TGTGCCAGCAGACCCGCGACAGGAGGGGTCTACAATGAGCAGTTCTTC.